These 32 T cell receptor beta chains originate from one sample sequenced in a study of regulatory T cells in long-lasting Graves disease. Arm-PCR of CDR3 regions and iRepertoire HTBI primers were used to build TCR beta libraries. TCRdb itself ran the multiplex PCR reads through MiXCR, one entry per CDR3 protein. The table lists 400,000 to 450,000 distinct CDR3 sequences, about 17% of them singletons. Time point defined: newly diagnosed GD, antithyroid drugs for less than 3 months. TCR sequences were obtained from RNA taken from PBMCs. These sequences were also reported in another study, on T cells in Graves' hyperthyroidism and ophthalmopathy.

Sequencing was performed on peripheral blood mononuclear cells (PBMCs), taken at new diagnosis, from a patient treated with antithyroid drugs. The source of these receptors is a woman in her twenties or thirties with Graves disease.

This chain connects TRBV7-2 to TRBJ2-2; TRBD2 might be the D (7 bases). The CDR3 covers 17 residues. V was shortened by 2 bases and J by 0 bases, with 13 bases between the two germline ends. Germline CDR1 SGHTA, CDR2 FQGNSA. CDR3 sequence reads: CASSLLRGGSNTGELFF. The CDR3, as DNA: TGTGCCAGCAGCTTACTAAGGGGGGGCTCGAACACCGGGGAGCTGTTTTTT.

V usage is TRBV15 and J usage is TRBJ2-2, with D perhaps matching TRBD1 (5 bases). The CDR3 length is 14 residues. The V end was cut by 0 bases, the J end by 8 bases, with 10 bases between. CDR1 is LNHNV and CDR2 is YYDKDF in the germline V gene (reference sequence). CDR3 DNA sequence: TGTGCCACCAGCAGAGATCCAGGGCGAGGGGAGCTGTTTTTT. It encodes CATSRDPGRGELFF.

This clonotype occurred many times. The CDR3 region has the DNA TGTGCCAGCAGCTCCCCCCGGGAAGGGACCTACGAGCAGTACTTC. It yields the protein CASSSPREGTYEQYF. The chain links TRBV11-2 to TRBJ2-7, with D perhaps matching TRBD2 (5 bases). CDR1 and CDR2 from the germline V gene are SGHAT and FQNNGV. The CDR3 is made up of 15 amino acids. V gave up 4 bases and J gave up 2 bases, with 15 bases separating them.

Only a few counts were recorded for this clonotype. V usage is TRBV7-8 and J usage is TRBJ1-4; D remains ambiguous. CDR1 and CDR2 from the germline V gene are SGHVS and FQNEAQ. This CDR3 has 15 amino acids. The V and J ends lost 1 base and 7 bases respectively, with 13 bases between them. The CDR3 DNA sequence: TGTGCCAGCAGCTTAGACGGCCAACGGGGTGAAAAACTGTTTTTT. Translated: CASSLDGQRGEKLFF.

The sample holds many counts of this clonotype. The chain carries TRBV20-1 and TRBJ2-1; 13 nucleotides align to TRBD2. Germline trimming cut 1 base from V and 6 bases from J; bases unmatched to any gene: 6. CDR1 is DFQATT and CDR2 is SNEGSKA in the germline V gene (reference sequence). There are 16 residues in the CDR3. CDR3: CSARAGLAGALNEQFF. The CDR3 DNA is TGCAGTGCTAGAGCCGGACTAGCGGGAGCTCTCAATGAGCAGTTCTTC.

The rearrangement links TRBV2 to TRBJ1-1; 7 positions match TRBD1. CDR3 length: 14 residues. CDR1 and CDR2 from the germline V gene are SNHLY and FYNNEI. V was clipped by 6 bases and J by 3 bases; unmatched bases: 7. The CDR3 is CASRLQGRDTEAFF. DNA for the CDR3: TGTGCCAGCAGACTACAGGGGAGGGACACTGAAGCTTTCTTT. The full variable domain, in which reference TRBV2 and TRBJ1-1 provide the parts outside the CDR3, is EPEVTQTPSHQVTQMGQEVILRCVPISNHLYFYWYRQILGQKVEFLVSFYNNEISEKSEIFDDQFSVERPDGSNFTLKIRSTKLEDSAMYFCASRLQGRDTEAFFGQGTRLTVV.

J is TRBJ2-3 and V is TRBV29-1, with D unresolved. V shed 4 bases and J shed 1 base, with 12 bases lying between them. The germline CDR1 and CDR2 sequences are SQVTM and ANQGSEA. This CDR3 has 14 amino acids. The CDR3 spells CSVGNITGTDTQYF. For the CDR3, the DNA is TGCAGCGTTGGTAACATCACGGGCACAGATACGCAGTATTTT.

This chain uses TRBV7-9 with TRBJ1-1, with D maybe TRBD1 (6 bases). The CDR3 contains 14 residues. CDR1 and CDR2 (germline): SEHNR, FQNEAQ (reference sequence). The V and J ends lost 1 base and 4 bases respectively, with 10 bases between them. The CDR3 DNA follows: TGTGCCAGCAGCTTAGAAGGGGGTAGCACTGAAGCTTTCTTT. It codes for CASSLEGGSTEAFF.

There are a few counts of this clonotype. V and J are TRBV6-2 or TRBV6-3 and TRBJ1-1; tentatively, D is TRBD1 (6 bases). Per the germline V gene, CDR1 is MNHEY and CDR2 is SVGEGT. This CDR3 is 16 amino acids long. V was pared by 6 bases and J by 7 bases, with 24 bases between. CDR3 nucleotides: TGTGCCAGCAGGCAGAACGTTCAGGGGTCCAGCGGTGAAGCTTTCTTT. This encodes CASRQNVQGSSGEAFF.

At least ten counts were recorded for this clonotype. The chain couples TRBV30 to TRBJ2-3; a possible D gene is TRBD2 (6 bases). CDR1 and CDR2 (germline): GTSNPN, SVGIG (reference sequence). V was cut by 6 bases and J by 5 bases, with 18 bases left in between. The CDR3 length is 14 residues. CDR3 bases: TGTGCCTGTAGTATCCGGGACTGGGGAGATACGCAGTATTTT. This gives the protein CACSIRDWGDTQYF.

The CDR3 nucleotides read TGCAGTGCTAGAGATCCCCGGACTAGCGGGAGGCCTCCCTACAATGAGCAGTTCTTC. This codes for CSARDPRTSGRPPYNEQFF. The genes are TRBV20-1 and TRBJ2-1; 14 bases are shared with TRBD2. The CDR3 is made up of 19 amino acids. V dropped 0 bases and J dropped 2; count of bases not matched to a gene: 9. Looked up from germline, CDR1 is DFQATT and CDR2 is SNEGSKA (reference sequence).

In its sample, this clonotype was seen many times. The gene calls are TRBV28 and TRBJ1-2, with a tentative D call TRBD1 (6 bases). Germline CDR1 MDHEN, CDR2 SYDVKM. V lost 7 bases, J lost 7 bases, and 10 bases lay in between. The CDR3 totals 11 residues. CDR3 sequence reads: CASKGDGGYTF. Written as DNA, the CDR3 is TGTGCCAGCAAGGGGGATGGTGGCTACACCTTC.

This clonotype showed up just a few times. This may arise from a read error, as a much more abundant clone is one base away. V usage is TRBV27 and J usage is TRBJ2-5, with TRBD1 matching 9 bases. Germline trimming cut 7 bases from V and 4 bases from J; bases unmatched to any gene: 1. The CDR3 has 12 amino acids. Germline CDR1 is MNHEY and CDR2 is SMNVEV (reference sequence). The CDR3 bases are TGTGCCAGCATGACAGGGGGAGAGACCCAGTACTTC. Encoded protein: CASMTGGETQYF.

This clonotype was recorded many times. The rearrangement links TRBV12-3 or TRBV12-4 to TRBJ1-1; D is perhaps TRBD1 (6 bases). The CDR3 extends over 11 amino acids. Trimming took 6 bases from V and 8 from J, leaving 10 bases between them. CDR3 region: CASSITGEAFF. For the CDR3, the DNA is TGTGCCAGCAGCATCACAGGGGAAGCTTTCTTT.

This clonotype occurred many times. The rearrangement uses TRBV7-9 and TRBJ2-1, with 11 nucleotides matching TRBD2. Germline V gene lookup returns CDR1 SEHNR and CDR2 FQNEAQ (reference sequence). The CDR3 runs 18 residues. Trimming at V came to 3 bases and at J to 0 bases, leaving 7 bases not matched to a gene. The chain's CDR3 is CASSFDSGRARSYNEQFF. CDR3 nucleotides: TGTGCCAGCAGCTTCGATAGCGGGAGGGCCCGCTCCTACAATGAGCAGTTCTTC.

This clonotype was observed at least ten times. The chain has TRBV7-6 and TRBJ1-1; weak D call: TRBD1 (5 bases). With 2 bases removed from V and 4 bases from J, the gap between germline ends came to 14 bases. The CDR3 loop spans 15 amino acids. CDR1 and CDR2 from the germline V gene are SGHVS and FNYEAQ. The CDR3 sequence: CASSLLTGGGTEAFF. For the CDR3, the DNA is TGTGCCAGCAGCTTATTGACTGGGGGGGGCACTGAAGCTTTCTTT.

This clonotype was seen ten or more times. This chain joins TRBV30 and TRBJ1-1; D perhaps matches TRBD1 (5 bases). The V gene lost 4 bases and the J gene lost 3 bases, with 12 bases spanning the gap. The germline V gene has CDR1 GTSNPN and CDR2 SVGIG (reference sequence). The CDR3 contains 13 residues. CDR3 in amino acids: CAWTGFYDTEAFF. Here the CDR3 DNA reads TGTGCCTGGACAGGGTTCTACGACACTGAAGCTTTCTTT.

A few counts support this clonotype. This chain uses TRBV20-1 with TRBJ2-2; 7 bases agree with TRBD1. Germline lookup yields CDR1 DFQATT and CDR2 SNEGSKA (reference sequence). V was clipped by 5 bases and J by 5 bases; unmatched bases: 11. CDR3 size: 15 residues. The CDR3 coding sequence is TGCAGTGCTCCGGATCCCAGGGGACAGACCGGGGAGCTGTTTTTT. This encodes CSAPDPRGQTGELFF.

At least ten counts were recorded for this clonotype. This chain joins TRBV18 and TRBJ1-1; a weak D match, TRBD1 (6 bases). The CDR3 sequence is 15 residues long. CDR1 is KGHSH, CDR2 LQKENI, per germline. The V end was cut by 1 base, the J end by 0 bases, with 9 bases between. CDR3 bases: TGTGCCAGCTCACCACGGGGGGCCCTGAACACTGAAGCTTTCTTT. Protein sequence: CASSPRGALNTEAFF.

This clonotype showed up just a few times. This chain uses TRBV4-1 with TRBJ1-1; D uncertain. The CDR3 covers 14 residues. Trimming removed 0 bases at V and 0 bases at J, with 5 bases between. Germline CDR1 and CDR2: MGHRA and YSYEKL. The CDR3 loop is CASSQEDLNTEAFF. The CDR3 DNA is TGCGCCAGCAGCCAAGAAGATTTGAACACTGAAGCTTTCTTT.

This clonotype occurred a few times. The rearrangement joins TRBV12-3 or TRBV12-4 to TRBJ1-4; TRBD1 aligns across 10 bases. This CDR3 contains 15 residues. J gave up 6 bases and V 4 bases, and 5 bases lay outside the gene matches. The CDR3 DNA sequence: TGTGCCAGCAGTTCCACCGGGACAGGGGATGAAAAACTGTTTTTT. As protein: CASSSTGTGDEKLFF.

The chain employs TRBV7-2 and TRBJ1-2; the D is unclear. Germline V CDR1 and CDR2: SGHTA, FQGNSA. The germline V and J ends were trimmed by 2 bases and 8 bases, with 12 bases remaining between them. The CDR3 length is 13 residues. CDR3 in amino acids: CASSLTGLEGYTF. CDR3 bases: TGTGCCAGCAGCTTAACCGGGCTCGAAGGCTACACCTTC.

This clonotype was found many times. This chain uses TRBV7-8 with TRBJ2-7, with a tentative D call TRBD2 (6 bases). Trimming removed 3 bases at V and 1 base at J, with 10 bases between. The CDR3 loop spans 14 amino acids. CDR1 SGHVS and CDR2 FQNEAQ come from the germline V gene. The CDR3: CASSFGTHSYEQYF. In nucleotides, the CDR3 is TGTGCCAGCAGCTTTGGGACTCATTCCTACGAGCAGTACTTC.

This clonotype has more than one count but fewer than ten. The gene calls are TRBV4-1 and TRBJ2-1, with D uncertain. The V gene lost 0 bases and the J gene lost 4 bases, with 10 bases spanning the gap. The CDR3 spans 15 residues. Germline V gene data show CDR1 as MGHRA and CDR2 as YSYEKL. As DNA, the CDR3 is TGCGCCAGCAGCCAAGAGATGAGGTCGTACAATGAGCAGTTCTTC. Encoded protein: CASSQEMRSYNEQFF.

This clonotype appeared a few times. This chain uses TRBV27 with TRBJ1-1; no clear D. In germline, CDR1 is MNHEY, CDR2 SMNVEV (reference sequence). The CDR3 runs 11 residues. The V end was cut by 6 bases, the J end by 2 bases, with 4 bases between. The CDR3 DNA is TGTGCCAGCAGGTACAACACTGAAGCTTTCTTT. Protein: CASRYNTEAFF.

This clonotype was picked up many times. This chain links TRBV4-1 with TRBJ2-5, with a tentative D call TRBD1 (5 bases). The CDR3 is 16 amino acids. In germline, CDR1 is MGHRA, CDR2 YSYEKL. V was cut by 0 bases and J by 1 base, with 12 bases left in between. The CDR3 protein is CASSQDKGNIQETQYF. The CDR3 nucleotides read TGCGCCAGCAGCCAAGATAAGGGGAACATCCAAGAGACCCAGTACTTC.

This clonotype was picked up many times. This CDR3 is CASNEKLAGYNEQFF. The CDR3 DNA follows: TGTGCCAGCAATGAAAAACTAGCGGGCTACAATGAGCAGTTCTTC. The rearrangement links TRBV7-2 to TRBJ2-1; 9 nucleotides match TRBD2. CDR3 length: 15 residues. CDR1 SGHTA and CDR2 FQGNSA come from the germline V gene. V was clipped by 7 bases and J by 3 bases; unmatched bases: 7.

In its sample, this clonotype was seen many times. The chain uses TRBV20-1 and TRBJ2-5; 13 nucleotides align to TRBD2. Germline CDR1 is DFQATT and CDR2 is SNEGSKA (reference sequence). V shed 7 bases and J 5 bases; nucleotides not matched to a gene: 16. The CDR3 runs to 17 residues. In DNA form, the CDR3 reads TGCAGTGTCAGGATCGGACTAGCGGGAGCGCCCGCCGAGACCCAGTACTTC. It translates to CSVRIGLAGAPAETQYF.

This clonotype was counted at least ten times. The chain is built from TRBV3-1 and TRBJ1-2; perhaps TRBD1 as D (5 bases). With 3 bases removed from V and 4 bases from J, the gap between germline ends came to 9 bases. This CDR3 region has 13 residues. CDR1 and CDR2 (germline): LGHDT, YNNKEL (reference sequence). The CDR3 DNA reads as TGTGCCAGCAGCCACAGGGAAGCCTATGGCTACACCTTC. It encodes CASSHREAYGYTF.

For this clonotype: With a much larger clone just one base away, this may be a read error. The genes are TRBV6-2 or TRBV6-3 and TRBJ2-3; 7 bases map to TRBD2. The CDR3 sequence is 19 residues long. In germline, CDR1 is MNHEY, CDR2 SVGEGT. Trimming cost V 5 bases and J 4 bases; bases outside gene matches: 21. CDR3 nucleotide sequence: TGTGCCAGCAGTGAACTACGGGACGGGGGGATTACTAGCGCAGATACGCAGTATTTT. This gives the protein CASSELRDGGITSADTQYF.

Points on this clonotype: One junction end does not reproduce the germline sequence, and a read error may be involved. CDR3 amino acids: CASNRVASYKEQFF. In nucleotides, the CDR3 is TGTGCCAGCAACCGAGTCGCCTCCTACAAGGAGCAGTTCTTC. V is TRBV11-2 and J is TRBJ2-1; D is undetermined. The CDR3 has 14 amino acids. Germline V CDR1 and CDR2: SGHAT, FQNNGV.

Many counts were recorded for this clonotype. This rearrangement joins TRBV5-6 to TRBJ2-4; D is perhaps TRBD2 (5 bases). This CDR3 is built from 15 residues. The germline V gene encodes CDR1 SGHDT and CDR2 YYEEEE. V gave up 1 base and J gave up 8 bases, with 16 bases separating them. CDR3 nucleotides: TGTGCCAGCAGCTTGTGGGCGGGCCTAAGGGACATTCAGTACTTC. This sequence encodes CASSLWAGLRDIQYF.